One sample yielded the 11 T cell receptor beta chains listed below, sequenced in a study of shared clonotypes between healthy human individuals. The assay was immunoSEQ multiplex PCR, and TCRdb's table has in-frame clones only and misses some. Among about half a million clones listed, less than 80% were seen once. The specimen was PBMCs. The receptors derive from a woman aged 40 to 49 in good health. Some clones in this sample may be carry-over from other donors' samples.

This chain joins TRBV2 and TRBJ1-1, with D perhaps matching TRBD1 (6 bases). There are 14 residues in the CDR3. Per germline, CDR1 SNHLY and CDR2 FYNNEI. Trimming took off 3 bases at V and 4 bases at J, with 12 bases between the two ends. As DNA, the CDR3 is TGTGCCAGCAGTGAGGGGGGGCTGGGCACTGAAGCTTTCTTT. It yields the protein CASSEGGLGTEAFF.

The chain is built from TRBV9 and TRBJ2-7; D gene ambiguous. The V gene lost 0 bases and the J gene lost 6 bases, with 13 bases spanning the gap. CDR1 and CDR2 from the germline V gene are SGDLS and YYNGEE. This CDR3 is 14 amino acids long. DNA for the CDR3: TGTGCCAGCAGCGTAGATGCCAGAGAAGGCGAGCAGTACTTC. Its protein is CASSVDAREGEQYF.

This clone showed up just once. This chain links TRBV27 with TRBJ2-7; 8 bases map to TRBD1. CDR1 MNHEY and CDR2 SMNVEV come from the germline V gene (reference sequence). The CDR3 sequence is 14 residues long. Trimming cost V 5 bases and J 7 bases; bases outside gene matches: 10. The CDR3 spells CASSIRQGMGEQYF. In DNA, the CDR3 is TGTGCCAGCAGTATTCGACAGGGGATGGGTGAGCAGTACTTC.

The CDR3, as DNA: TGTGCCTGGAGAGCAGGGGCTAACTATGGCTACACCTTC. Residues: CAWRAGANYGYTF. The genes are TRBV30 and TRBJ1-2; a possible D gene is TRBD1 (6 bases). Germline loops: CDR1 GTSNPN, CDR2 SVGIG (reference sequence). The length of the CDR3 is 13 residues. The V end lost 3 bases, the J end lost 0 bases, and 8 bases lay between the germline ends.

V and J are TRBV6-1 and TRBJ1-2, with D perhaps TRBD1 (6 bases). The V gene's germline CDR1 is MNHNS and CDR2 SASEGT. Trimming took off 6 bases at V and 4 bases at J, with 12 bases between the two ends. This CDR3 region has 13 residues. The CDR3 spells CASSRQDLYGYTF. The CDR3 nucleotides are TGTGCCAGCAGCAGACAGGACCTCTATGGCTACACCTTC.

V is TRBV7-2 and J is TRBJ2-1, with a possible D match to TRBD2 (6 bases). The germline V and J ends were trimmed by 3 bases and 3 bases, with 12 bases remaining between them. CDR1 and CDR2 from the germline V gene are SGHTA and FQGNSA. The CDR3 consists of 15 residues. The CDR3 loop is CASSFVSGSYNEQFF. The CDR3 coding sequence is TGTGCCAGCAGCTTCGTTAGCGGAAGCTACAATGAGCAGTTCTTC.

The chain carries TRBV19 and TRBJ2-3; the D call may be TRBD1 or TRBD2 (6 bases each). The germline V gene has CDR1 LNHDA and CDR2 SQIVND (reference sequence). The V end lost 5 bases, the J end lost 5 bases, and 23 bases lay between the germline ends. The CDR3 consists of 17 residues. As DNA, the CDR3 is TGTGCCAGTAGTGTAACCTCGACGGGGGCCGGGGGAGATACGCAGTATTTT. Amino acid sequence: CASSVTSTGAGGDTQYF.

The chain couples TRBV5-1 to TRBJ1-5, with D possibly TRBD1 on 6 matching bases. The CDR3 consists of 15 residues. V gave up 0 bases and J gave up 7 bases, with 14 bases separating them. The germline V gene has CDR1 SGHRS and CDR2 YFSETQ. The CDR3 DNA reads as TGCGCCAGCAGCTTGGCCGGGGGCTTGGGCCAGCCCCAGCATTTT. Translated, it gives CASSLAGGLGQPQHF.

This clone occurred once. The chain recombines TRBV29-1 with TRBJ2-3; D remains ambiguous. CDR3 length equals 12 residues. The V end was cut by 0 bases, the J end by 3 bases, with 4 bases between. CDR1 is SQVTM and CDR2 is ANQGSEA in the germline V gene. The CDR3 region is CSVEDQTDTQYF. CDR3 DNA sequence: TGCAGCGTTGAAGATCAGACAGATACGCAGTATTTT.

The genes are TRBV30 and TRBJ1-1, with 7 positions matching TRBD1. V was pared by 4 bases and J by 4 bases, with 9 bases of the junction left unmatched. The CDR3 loop spans 14 amino acids. CDR1 is GTSNPN, CDR2 SVGIG, per germline (reference sequence). DNA of the CDR3: TGTGCCTGGACTCTAGAGGGGGCGCGCACTGAAGCTTTCTTT. Its translation is CAWTLEGARTEAFF.

This chain joins TRBV10-2 and TRBJ2-1, with TRBD1 identical over 8 bases. This CDR3 has 14 amino acids. V gave up 1 base and J gave up 9 bases; unmatched junction bases: 5. Germline values: CDR1 WSHSY, CDR2 SAAADI. The CDR3 loop is CASSELTGGSEQFF. CDR3 DNA: TGCGCCAGCAGTGAGTTAACAGGGGGGAGTGAGCAGTTCTTC.